This T cell receptor beta chain was sequenced in a study of T cell responses to AZD1222 COVID-19 vaccine. The data were produced by immunoSEQ multiplex PCR, yet TCRdb's version contains in-frame clones alone and is incomplete. The sample has 100,000 to 150,000 clones; 88% are singletons. General study results and limits: Clonal diversity was possibly underestimated, and the donors were mostly white British, with more females.

This clone was detected only a few times. What it binds is unknown. The CDR3 is 12 amino acids. Trimming stripped 7 bases from V and 3 bases from J, with 6 bases between. Here the sequenced sample was peripheral blood, taken 28 days after the second AZD1222 dose. The sequence came from an adult who received the AZD1222 COVID-19 vaccine. The chain links TRBV12-3 or TRBV12-4 to TRBJ2-2; D is uncertain. The CDR3 here is CASNGYTGELFF. In DNA form, the CDR3 reads TGTGCCAGCAATGGCTACACCGGGGAGCTGTTTTTT.